This TCR beta chain was found in a study of blood T cell repertoires in COVID-19. Study-wide context: Material from acute and convalescent COVID-19 was sourced from the United States, Italy and Spain.

In germline, CDR1 is LGHDT, CDR2 YNNKEL (reference sequence). CDR3 size: 15 residues. V gave up 0 bases and J gave up 5 bases; unmatched junction bases: 5. The authors' processing: Estimated nucleated cell counts came from reference gene primer amplification. Method: immunoSEQ multiplex PCR; TCRdb's copy keeps in-frame clones and lacks some. From that table come the V and J calls and clone size; the DNA was used to work out D and trimming. The sample lists over 450,000 clones, roughly nine tenths occurring once. Patients in Seattle were enrolled during active infection, then followed longitudinally. This sequence was found in a man aged 18-30 years with COVID-19, enrolled during active disease. This chain uses TRBV3-1 (or the pseudogene TRBV3-2) with TRBJ1-1; 8 nucleotides line up with TRBD1. Sequencing was done on a sample of peripheral blood. Here the CDR3 DNA reads TGTGCCAGCAGCCAAGACGAGACAGGGGAGACTGAAGCTTTCTTT. This encodes CASSQDETGETEAFF.